These 32 T cell receptor beta chains were all obtained from the same sample, sequenced in a study of blood T cell repertoires in COVID-19 (dated by TCRdb to about 2020). Receptor amplification or capture employed the immunoSEQ multiplex PCR assay. The clones in this table, taken by TCRdb from immuneACCESS, are in-frame only. Not every clone is retained; where verified, under half of the shortfall comes from an unresolved V gene, and the cause of the rest is unknown. The table for this sample lists fewer than 150,000 clones; approximately 80% of them were counted only once. About 6.4% of the sample belongs to the ten largest clones. What was sequenced was peripheral blood. These receptors originate from a human donor in a cohort sampled during active COVID-19.

The chain has TRBV6-2 or TRBV6-3 and TRBJ2-1; 8 nucleotides align to TRBD2. Trimming removed 0 bases from V and 4 bases from J; junction bases left unmatched: 8. Germline CDR1 reads MNHEY; CDR2 reads SVGEGT. The CDR3 totals 17 residues. This chain's CDR3 is CASSYSNGRGEYNEQFF. The DNA of the CDR3 is TGTGCCAGCAGTTACTCTAACGGGAGGGGGGAATACAATGAGCAGTTCTTC.

The V gene is TRBV30, the J gene TRBJ2-2; possibly TRBD2 for D (7 bases). Germline V gene lookup returns CDR1 GTSNPN and CDR2 SVGIG (reference sequence). The CDR3 contains 14 residues. Trimming cost V 1 base and J 7 bases, with 13 bases left between them. CDR3 region: CAWSGGGAVGELFF. The CDR3 region has the DNA TGTGCCTGGAGTGGAGGGGGGGCAGTCGGGGAGCTGTTTTTT.

This sequence joins TRBV9 and TRBJ2-2; D may be TRBD1 (5 bases). CDR1 and CDR2 from the germline V gene are SGDLS and YYNGEE. Trimming stripped 3 bases from V and 6 bases from J, with 15 bases between. The CDR3 covers 15 residues. In DNA, the CDR3 is TGTGCCAGCAGCGAATCACCCGTAGGGGCCGGGGAGCTGTTTTTT. It translates to CASSESPVGAGELFF.

The chain joins TRBV19 to TRBJ2-2; a possible D gene is TRBD2 (5 bases). In germline, CDR1 is LNHDA, CDR2 SQIVND (reference sequence). V lost 6 bases to trimming and J lost 6 bases, with 14 bases between them. The CDR3 runs to 14 residues. For the CDR3, the DNA is TGTGCCAGTAGCATTCGGGAAAGGGCCGGGGAGCTGTTTTTT. This gives the protein CASSIRERAGELFF.

This chain links TRBV5-1 with TRBJ2-5; D not certain. The CDR3 runs to 14 residues. Trimming pared 0 bases from V and 2 bases from J, leaving 8 bases between. Germline V lookup: CDR1 SGHRS, CDR2 YFSETQ. The CDR3 region is CASSLVLSQETQYF. For the CDR3, the DNA is TGCGCCAGCAGCTTGGTTCTATCTCAAGAGACCCAGTACTTC.

V and J are TRBV28 and TRBJ2-3, with TRBD2 matching over 8 bases. With 7 bases clipped from V and 4 bases from J, the junction kept 25 bases outside the gene matches. The CDR3 covers 20 residues. Germline V CDR1 and CDR2: MDHEN, SYDVKM. In DNA form, the CDR3 reads TGTGCCAGCACGGAACCCTTTAATCCCGAGGCGGGGGGATATTCAGATACGCAGTATTTT. This translates into CASTEPFNPEAGGYSDTQYF. Supplemented by reference TRBV28 and TRBJ2-3, the full variable domain reads DVKVTQSSRYLVKRTGEKVFLECVQDMDHENMFWYRQDPGLGLRLIYFSYDVKMKEKGDIPEGYSVSREKKERFSLILESASTNQTSMYLCASTEPFNPEAGGYSDTQYFGPGTRLTVL.

The V and J genes are TRBV5-4 and TRBJ1-1, with 8 bases identical to TRBD1. CDR1 SGHNT and CDR2 YYREEE come from the germline V gene (reference sequence). J gave up 1 base and V 4 bases, and 9 bases lay outside the gene matches. The CDR3 is 16 amino acids. The CDR3 DNA follows: TGTGCCAGCAGCGGTCGATCCGGGACAGGGAACACTGAAGCTTTCTTT. This encodes CASSGRSGTGNTEAFF.

This clone came up once. The V and J genes are TRBV4-3 and TRBJ2-3; no reliable D call. Trimming pared 4 bases from V and 2 bases from J, leaving 19 bases between. The CDR3 spans 17 residues. CDR1 and CDR2 from the germline V gene are LGHNA and YSLEER. For the CDR3, the DNA is TGCGCCAGCAGCCCTGCCGCTCTAGTACCCGACACAGATACGCAGTATTTT. It specifies CASSPAALVPDTDTQYF.

V gene TRBV5-1 combines with J gene TRBJ1-1; 9 bases line up with TRBD1. Germline assignment: CDR1 SGHRS and CDR2 YFSETQ. The junction had 2 bases not matched to a gene; V was cut back by 5 bases and J by 0 bases. The CDR3 runs 14 residues. This CDR3 reads CASRQGAMNTEAFF. CDR3 in DNA: TGCGCCAGCAGACAGGGGGCTATGAACACTGAAGCTTTCTTT.

The genes are TRBV6-1 and TRBJ1-2, with a possible D match to TRBD1 (5 bases). Looked up from germline, CDR1 is MNHNS and CDR2 is SASEGT. Between the trimmed V and J ends, which lost 0 bases and 6 bases, there was a span of 14 bases. The CDR3 sequence is 15 residues long. Written as DNA, the CDR3 is TGTGCCAGCAGTGAAGCCTTCGGGGGTGTAGATGGCTACACCTTC. Its protein product is CASSEAFGGVDGYTF.

The J gene is TRBJ2-7, the V gene TRBV6-2 or TRBV6-3; D is uncertain. Trimming shortened V by 0 bases and J by 7 bases, and 10 bases separated the two germline ends. This CDR3 comprises 13 residues. Germline V lookup: CDR1 MNHEY, CDR2 SVGEGT. This chain's CDR3 is CASSYSKSFEQYF. The CDR3 DNA reads TGTGCCAGCAGTTACTCGAAAAGCTTTGAGCAGTACTTC.

About this clone: Other DNA sequences in this specimen translate into the identical CDR3. The chain's CDR3 is CASSQDGGAGRTDTQYF. In DNA, the CDR3 is TGCGCCAGCAGCCAAGACGGGGGGGCCGGGCGCACAGATACGCAGTATTTT. The chain joins TRBV4-3 to TRBJ2-3; 8 bases align to TRBD2. The germline CDR1 and CDR2 sequences are LGHNA and YSLEER. The junction had 6 bases not matched to a gene; V was cut back by 0 bases and J by 1 base. The CDR3 extends over 17 amino acids.

V is TRBV28 and J is TRBJ1-2; the D is unclear. The CDR3 runs to 13 residues. Germline loops: CDR1 MDHEN, CDR2 SYDVKM. The V end lost 2 bases, the J end lost 4 bases, and 8 bases lay between the germline ends. CDR3 sequence: CASSLNGFYGYTF. The CDR3 DNA reads as TGTGCCAGCAGTTTAAACGGTTTCTATGGCTACACCTTC.

This clone showed up just once. V is TRBV19 and J is TRBJ2-3, with D tentatively TRBD1 (5 bases). CDR3 length: 14 amino acids. Between the trimmed V and J ends, which lost 6 bases and 3 bases, there was a span of 13 bases. Germline values: CDR1 LNHDA, CDR2 SQIVND (reference sequence). CDR3 loop: CASRDTPLTDTQYF. Here the CDR3 DNA reads TGTGCCAGTAGGGACACCCCGCTGACAGATACGCAGTATTTT.

V usage is TRBV19 and J usage is TRBJ1-2; 9 bases fit TRBD1. Germline CDR1 is LNHDA and CDR2 is SQIVND (reference sequence). This CDR3 comprises 14 residues. J lost 6 bases, V lost 3 bases, and 5 bases had no gene match. In nucleotides, the CDR3 is TGTGCCAGTAGTATTTCGGGGACAGGGCATGGCTACACCTTC. Translation gives CASSISGTGHGYTF.

The rearrangement joins TRBV19 to TRBJ1-1, with 7 bases fitting TRBD1. After removal of 5 bases from V and 4 bases from J, the junction contained 13 bases not matched to a gene. The CDR3 loop spans 16 amino acids. Germline assignment: CDR1 LNHDA and CDR2 SQIVND (reference sequence). The CDR3 region has the DNA TGTGCCAGTAGTTCGGTTGAGGGGGCTGTTGGCACTGAAGCTTTCTTT. As protein: CASSSVEGAVGTEAFF.

There are a few counts of this clone. The J gene is TRBJ1-5, the V gene TRBV20-1; 7 bases are a match to TRBD1. This CDR3 region has 15 residues. Germline values: CDR1 DFQATT, CDR2 SNEGSKA (reference sequence). Trimming at V came to 3 bases and at J to 7 bases, leaving 12 bases not matched to a gene. The chain's CDR3 is CSASRQGGKGQPQHF. The CDR3 bases are TGCAGTGCTAGTAGGCAGGGGGGAAAGGGACAGCCCCAGCATTTT.

This chain links TRBV4-3 with TRBJ2-1; 8 nucleotides line up with TRBD1. The length of the CDR3 is 15 residues. The V and J ends lost 4 bases and 5 bases, in that order; junction bases with no gene match: 7. Germline CDR1 and CDR2: LGHNA and YSLEER. CDR3 residues: CASSRGQGTNNEQFF. DNA for the CDR3: TGCGCCAGCAGCCGAGGACAGGGTACCAACAATGAGCAGTTCTTC.

V is TRBV11-3 and J is TRBJ2-3; 9 bases are shared with TRBD1. The J segment lost 9 bases and the V segment lost 2 bases, leaving 3 bases of the junction unmatched. The CDR3 is 13 residues long. The germline CDR1 and CDR2 sequences are SGHNT and YENEEA. The CDR3 DNA follows: TGTGCCAGCAGCTTATCAGGGACAGGGACGCAGTATTTT. It codes for CASSLSGTGTQYF.

The chain is built from TRBV20-1 and TRBJ2-2; tentative D call: TRBD2 (6 bases). The CDR3 consists of 11 residues. The germline gives CDR1 DFQATT, CDR2 SNEGSKA (reference sequence). The CDR3 DNA follows: TGCGCTGGGGACTTTCCGGGGGAGCTGTTTTTT. Protein sequence: CAGDFPGELFF.

The chain joins TRBV9 to TRBJ2-3, with TRBD2 matching over 7 bases. J was trimmed by 5 bases and V by 4 bases; bases with no gene match: 7. The CDR3 loop spans 14 amino acids. Per the germline V gene, CDR1 is SGDLS and CDR2 is YYNGEE. The CDR3 reads CASSTRLAVDTQYF. In DNA, the CDR3 is TGTGCCAGCAGCACTAGACTAGCTGTAGATACGCAGTATTTT.

This sequence joins TRBV21-1 and TRBJ2-7; the table calls TRBD2, which could not be checked here. TRBV21-1 is flagged as a pseudogene. The CDR3 length is 17 residues. CDR3 in amino acids: CASSKALSGLHSYEQYF. For the CDR3, the DNA is TGTGCCAGCAGCAAAGCGCTTTCGGGACTACACTCCTACGAGCAGTACTTC.

CDR3 in amino acids: CASSTAAGGPIYGYTF. DNA for the CDR3: TGTGCCAGCAGCACCGCGGCGGGGGGTCCTATCTATGGCTACACCTTC. The chain uses TRBV5-8 and TRBJ1-2; D might be TRBD1 (5 bases). The germline CDR1 and CDR2 sequences are SGHTS and YDEGEE. V lost 4 bases to trimming and J lost 4 bases, with 20 bases between them. The CDR3 length is 16 residues.

The chain joins TRBV6-1 to TRBJ2-1; 11 bases are shared with TRBD2. Trimming cost V 3 bases and J 3 bases; bases outside gene matches: 1. The CDR3 length is 15 residues. CDR1 MNHNS and CDR2 SASEGT come from the germline V gene. CDR3 coding DNA: TGTGCCAGCAGTGACACTAGCGGGAGCTACAATGAGCAGTTCTTC. It is translated as CASSDTSGSYNEQFF.

The rearrangement uses TRBV4-2 and TRBJ2-7; 14 bases map to TRBD2. The CDR3 sequence is 18 residues long. CDR1 LGHNA and CDR2 YNFKEQ come from the germline V gene. V was pared by 1 base and J by 2 bases, with 7 bases of the junction left unmatched. CDR3 residues: CASSQAWTSGGPAYEQYF. CDR3 nucleotides: TGTGCCAGCAGCCAAGCGTGGACTAGCGGGGGGCCGGCCTACGAGCAGTACTTC.

J is TRBJ2-1 and V is TRBV7-8; D is unresolved. Germline assignment: CDR1 SGHVS and CDR2 FQNEAQ. The CDR3 contains 14 residues. V lost 5 bases and J lost 8, with 16 bases in between. CDR3 sequence: CASSRGARKYEQFF. CDR3 sequence (DNA): TGTGCCAGCAGCCGAGGAGCTAGGAAGTATGAGCAGTTCTTC.

This chain connects TRBV7-2 to TRBJ1-2; TRBD1 matches at 7 bases. CDR1 SGHTA and CDR2 FQGNSA come from the germline V gene. After removal of 0 bases from V and 7 bases from J, the junction contained 8 bases not matched to a gene. This CDR3 is 15 amino acids long. CDR3 region: CASSLAGRQGLGYTF. In DNA, the CDR3 is TGTGCCAGCAGCTTAGCAGGGAGACAGGGTCTTGGCTACACCTTC.

The sample holds a few counts of this clone. This chain joins TRBV5-1 and TRBJ2-7; 11 bases fit TRBD1. The J segment lost 5 bases and the V segment lost 4 bases, leaving 11 bases of the junction unmatched. Germline V gene lookup returns CDR1 SGHRS and CDR2 YFSETQ. This CDR3 is 16 amino acids long. CDR3 nucleotides: TGCGCCAGCAGCACCGGGACAGGGGGGGCGAGGAACGAGCAGTACTTC. Translation: CASSTGTGGARNEQYF. Full variable domain (rest looked up from reference TRBV5-1 and TRBJ2-7): KAGVTQTPRYLIKTRGQQVTLSCSPISGHRSVSWYQQTPGQGLQFLFEYFSETQRNKGNFPGRFSGRQFSNSRSEMNVSTLELGDSALYLCASSTGTGGARNEQYFGPGTRLTVT.

In its sample, this clone was seen once. The chain joins TRBV6-5 to TRBJ2-7; D is perhaps TRBD2 (5 bases). Germline V gene data show CDR1 as MNHEY and CDR2 as SVGAGI. Trimming shortened V by 8 bases and J by 4 bases, and 18 bases separated the two germline ends. This CDR3 has 14 amino acids. The CDR3 protein is CASAETTGSYEQYF. The CDR3 nucleotides are TGTGCCAGCGCGGAGACTACCGGGTCGTACGAGCAGTACTTC.

V gene TRBV6-1 combines with J gene TRBJ1-4; weak D call: TRBD1 (5 bases). The germline V and J ends were trimmed by 3 bases and 12 bases, with 8 bases remaining between them. Germline CDR1 and CDR2: MNHNS and SASEGT. The CDR3 length is 11 residues. The CDR3: CASSDIGELFF. The CDR3 nucleotides read TGTGCCAGCAGTGATATAGGGGAACTGTTTTTT.

The CDR3 reads CASMGGYEQYF. The CDR3 DNA follows: TGTGCCAGCATGGGGGGTTACGAGCAGTACTTC. The J gene is TRBJ2-7, the V gene TRBV6-5; perhaps TRBD2 as D (6 bases). Germline V gene sequence: CDR1 MNHEY, CDR2 SVGAGI. V dropped 7 bases and J dropped 4 bases, with 8 bases sitting between them. There are 11 residues in the CDR3.

The CDR3 nucleotides are TGTGCCAGCAGCTCCGGGACTAGCGGGGGGGCCTTGGAGACCCAGTACTTC. It yields the protein CASSSGTSGGALETQYF. The rearrangement uses TRBV28 and TRBJ2-5; 16 nucleotides agree with TRBD2. V dropped 6 bases and J dropped 5; count of bases not matched to a gene: 9. The CDR3 extends over 17 amino acids. Germline loops: CDR1 MDHEN, CDR2 SYDVKM.